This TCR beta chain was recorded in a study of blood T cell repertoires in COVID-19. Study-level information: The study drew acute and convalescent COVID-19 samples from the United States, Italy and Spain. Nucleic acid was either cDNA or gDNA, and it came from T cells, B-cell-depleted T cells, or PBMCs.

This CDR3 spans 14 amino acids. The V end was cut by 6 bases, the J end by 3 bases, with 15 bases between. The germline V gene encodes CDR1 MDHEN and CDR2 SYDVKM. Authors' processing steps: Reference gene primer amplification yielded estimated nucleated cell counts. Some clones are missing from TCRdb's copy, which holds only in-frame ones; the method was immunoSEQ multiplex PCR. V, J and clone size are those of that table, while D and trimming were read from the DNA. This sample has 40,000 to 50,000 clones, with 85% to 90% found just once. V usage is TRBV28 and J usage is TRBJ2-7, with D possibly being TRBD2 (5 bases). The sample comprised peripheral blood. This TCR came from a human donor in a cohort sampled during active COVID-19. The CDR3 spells CASRETGIYYEQYF. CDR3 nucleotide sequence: TGTGCCAGCAGGGAAACCGGGATTTACTACGAGCAGTACTTC.